This entry lists 25 T cell receptor beta chains sequenced from one sample in a study of CD8+CD57+ T cells in acquired aplastic anemia. Genomic DNA, the template, was used for profiling of the TCR beta VDJ and CDR3. TCRdb fed the reads into MiXCR, producing one record per CDR3 protein. The sample consists of some 150,000 distinct CDR3 sequences, more than 35% of them appearing once. Specimen: sorted CD4+, CD8+, or CD8+CD57+ T cells (not recorded which) from PBMCs. The receptors stem from a human donor in good health, serving as a control.

The rearrangement uses TRBV10-3 and TRBJ1-2; D unresolved. The germline CDR1 and CDR2 sequences are ENHRY and SYGVKD. Trimming cost V 3 bases and J 4 bases, with 6 bases left between them. CDR3 length: 12 residues. CDR3 bases: TGTGCCATCAGTGAAGATGTCTATGGCTACACCTTC. Residues: CAISEDVYGYTF.

In this sample, this clonotype turned up a few times. The chain joins TRBV12-5 to TRBJ2-1, with TRBD1 identical over 9 bases. The CDR3 has 15 residues. V gave up 6 bases and J gave up 5 bases; unmatched junction bases: 8. The V gene's germline CDR1 is LGHNT and CDR2 FRNRAP. CDR3: CASGATGGAHNEQFF. As DNA, the CDR3 is TGTGCTAGTGGAGCTACAGGGGGCGCCCACAATGAGCAGTTCTTC.

V is TRBV20-1 and J is TRBJ2-3, with 12 bases aligning to TRBD1. The CDR3 spans 16 residues. V gave up 5 bases and J gave up 4 bases; unmatched junction bases: 10. Looked up from germline, CDR1 is DFQATT and CDR2 is SNEGSKA (reference sequence). CDR3 sequence reads: CSAPGTGGASPDTQYF. The DNA of the CDR3 is TGCAGTGCTCCTGGGACAGGGGGCGCAAGTCCAGATACGCAGTATTTT.

As regards this clonotype: Since a much larger clone is just one base distant, this may be a read error. J is TRBJ2-5 and V is TRBV6-1; D is uncertain. Per the germline V gene, CDR1 is MNHNS and CDR2 is SASEGT. V was pared by 5 bases and J by 11 bases, with 12 bases between. The CDR3 is 11 residues long. CDR3 sequence: CASSRKNEQYF. The CDR3 DNA reads as TGTGCCAGCAGTCGGAAGAATGAGCAGTACTTC.

The chain links TRBV7-8 to TRBJ2-1; D is perhaps TRBD1 or TRBD2 (5 bases each). Germline V lookup: CDR1 SGHVS, CDR2 FQNEAQ. CDR3 length equals 16 residues. Trimming pared 5 bases from V and 8 bases from J, leaving 22 bases between. The CDR3 DNA sequence: TGTGCCAGCAGCACAGACGCCCTAGGGGAGTTCCATGAGCAGTTCTTC. It codes for CASSTDALGEFHEQFF.

A few counts support this clonotype. The chain combines TRBV30 with TRBJ1-1; D gene uncertain. From germline, CDR1 is GTSNPN and CDR2 SVGIG (reference sequence). There are 13 residues in the CDR3. V was clipped by 3 bases and J by 6 bases, with 14 bases between them. CDR3 loop: CAWSWEGKSEAFF. For the CDR3, the DNA is TGTGCCTGGAGCTGGGAAGGCAAGTCTGAAGCTTTCTTT.

V and J are TRBV19 and TRBJ1-6; 9 bases match TRBD1. J lost 6 bases, V lost 5 bases, and 5 bases had no gene match. The germline V gene has CDR1 LNHDA and CDR2 SQIVND (reference sequence). This CDR3 has 15 amino acids. CDR3 nucleotide sequence: TGTGCCAGTAGTCCCTGGACAGGGGCTAATTCACCCCTCCACTTT. Translated: CASSPWTGANSPLHF.

This clonotype was counted at least ten times. The chain employs TRBV7-9 and TRBJ2-2, with D maybe TRBD1 (5 bases). Germline lookup yields CDR1 SEHNR and CDR2 FQNEAQ (reference sequence). Trimming removed 8 bases from V and 5 bases from J, with 18 bases in between. This CDR3 has 15 amino acids. The CDR3 DNA sequence: TGTGCCAGCGCCGTCCAGGGTAGCAGAACCGGGGAGCTGTTTTTT. This encodes CASAVQGSRTGELFF.

The rearrangement uses TRBV10-3 and TRBJ2-5; 9 nucleotides align to TRBD2. Germline V gene data show CDR1 as ENHRY and CDR2 as SYGVKD. This CDR3 region has 18 residues. V was pared by 0 bases and J by 0 bases, with 8 bases of the junction left unmatched. CDR3 DNA sequence: TGTGCCATCAGTGAGTCATTGACTAGCGGCCGTGACCAAGAGACCCAGTACTTC. Translating gives CAISESLTSGRDQETQYF.

In this sample, this clonotype turned up many times. This sequence joins TRBV4-2 and TRBJ2-1; TRBD2 agrees at 10 bases. The germline V gene encodes CDR1 LGHNA and CDR2 YNFKEQ. The CDR3 has 17 amino acids. Trimming cost V 7 bases and J 6 bases; bases outside gene matches: 15. The CDR3 here is CASTTWDGLAGANEQFF. The CDR3 DNA sequence: TGTGCCAGCACTACATGGGATGGGCTAGCGGGAGCCAATGAGCAGTTCTTC.

As regards this clonotype: One base away lies a much larger clone, so this may be a sequencing read error. The chain employs TRBV30 and TRBJ1-2, with D hard to call. This CDR3 contains 13 residues. Per the germline V gene, CDR1 is GTSNPN and CDR2 is SVGIG (reference sequence). DNA of the CDR3: TGTGCTGCGTGGCTTAGGGATAACTATGGCTACACCTTC. It is translated as CAAWLRDNYGYTF.

About this clonotype itself: Without the conserved terminal phenylalanine or tryptophan, this CDR3 likely stems from a read error. The DNA is omitted, as the CDR3 cannot be located on it reliably, and the CDR3 follows TCRdb's listing. CDR3 protein: CASSVGTTS. This chain uses TRBV9 with TRBJ1-2. The CDR3 is 9 amino acids in total, end residues counted. From germline, CDR1 is SGDLS and CDR2 YYNGEE.

The chain links TRBV5-5 to TRBJ2-5; TRBD2 agrees at 7 bases. J was trimmed by 7 bases and V by 4 bases; bases with no gene match: 1. The CDR3 covers 11 residues. Germline CDR1 and CDR2: SGHKS and YYEKEE (reference sequence). CDR3: CASSTGGTQYF. The CDR3 DNA sequence: TGTGCCAGCAGCACGGGAGGGACCCAGTACTTC.

At least ten counts were recorded for this clonotype. This chain links TRBV16 with TRBJ1-2; D possibly corresponds to TRBD1 (6 bases). Germline V gives CDR1 KGHSY, CDR2 FQNENV. V dropped 2 bases and J dropped 6 bases, with 10 bases sitting between them. The CDR3 is 13 amino acids. Here the CDR3 reads CASSQKSGDGYTF. CDR3 sequence (DNA): TGTGCCAGCAGCCAAAAGTCAGGGGATGGCTACACCTTC. Using reference TRBV16 and TRBJ1-2 for the parts outside the CDR3, the full variable domain is GEEVAQTPKHLVRGEGQKAKLYCAPIKGHSYVFWYQQVLKNEFKFLISFQNENVFDETGMPKERFSAKCLPNSPCSLEIQATKLEDSAVYFCASSQKSGDGYTFGSGTRLTVV.

On this clonotype itself: Possible read error: a much larger clone is one base away. The CDR3 region has the DNA TGTGCCAACAGTTTTGGCGGGATGTCCTACAATGAGCAGTTCTTC. Residues: CANSFGGMSYNEQFF. V gene TRBV12-3 or TRBV12-4 combines with J gene TRBJ2-1; TRBD2 might be the D (6 bases). The CDR3 spans 15 residues.

This clonotype was seen many times. This chain uses TRBV24-1 with TRBJ2-2; D is perhaps TRBD1 (6 bases). Germline CDR1 reads KGHDR; CDR2 reads SFDVKD. The CDR3 has 15 amino acids. V lost 9 bases and J 0 bases, leaving 13 bases between the germline ends. The CDR3: CATGSRGSNTGELFF. DNA of the CDR3: TGTGCCACCGGAAGCAGGGGTTCGAACACCGGGGAGCTGTTTTTT.

A few counts support this clonotype. The genes are TRBV6-1 and TRBJ1-2, with 11 bases identical to TRBD1. CDR1 and CDR2 (germline): MNHNS, SASEGT. The CDR3 spans 17 residues. V lost 2 bases to trimming and J lost 2 bases; unmatched junction nucleotides: 7. In nucleotides, the CDR3 is TGTGCCAGCAGTGAAATGGGGACAGGGGGTTTAAACTATGGCTACACCTTC. It translates to CASSEMGTGGLNYGYTF.

This clonotype was recorded at least ten times. The chain combines TRBV20-1 with TRBJ2-5; D not resolved. The germline CDR1 and CDR2 sequences are DFQATT and SNEGSKA (reference sequence). Deletions cut 2 bases from V and 2 bases from J, with 6 bases between. CDR3 size: 12 residues. The CDR3 DNA sequence: TGCAGTGCTAGACCCCCTCAAGAGACCCAGTACTTC. It encodes CSARPPQETQYF.

The chain is built from TRBV5-1 and TRBJ1-6; D remains ambiguous. Germline CDR1 SGHRS, CDR2 YFSETQ. V shed 0 bases and J shed 5 bases, with 12 bases lying between them. The CDR3 runs 16 residues. CDR3 sequence: CASSLGWGFDNSPLHF. The CDR3 nucleotides read TGCGCCAGCAGCTTGGGGTGGGGATTCGATAATTCACCCCTCCACTTT.

As for this clonotype: A much larger clone lies one base from this, so it may be a read error. The chain uses TRBV11-2 and TRBJ1-1, with TRBD1 matching 7 bases. This CDR3 is 17 amino acids long. Trimming cost V 8 bases and J 4 bases; bases outside gene matches: 19. Germline CDR1 SGHAT, CDR2 FQNNGV. The CDR3 protein is CASVGYAVGQSATEAFF. The DNA for the CDR3 is TGTGCCAGCGTCGGGTACGCTGTGGGACAGTCCGCCACTGAAGCTTTCTTT.

Note on this clonotype: Given a much more abundant clone one base away, this may be a read error. This chain joins TRBV10-2 and TRBJ1-1; no firm D call. The CDR3 has 13 residues. Per the germline V gene, CDR1 is WSHSY and CDR2 is SAAADI. The CDR3 nucleotides are TGTGCCAGCAGTGCGAGGTGGAACACTGAAGCTTTCTTT. Translated, it gives CASSARWNTEAFF.

This clonotype was found once. This may be a read error: a much more frequent sequence differs by one nucleotide. V is TRBV6-1 and J is TRBJ1-1; D unclear. The germline V and J ends were trimmed by 2 bases and 1 base, with 8 bases remaining between them. From germline, CDR1 is MNHNS and CDR2 SASEGT. The CDR3 spans 14 residues. The CDR3 loop is CASSEIRRNTEAFF. The CDR3 nucleotides read TGTGCCAGCAGTGAAATTCGGCGGAACACTGAAGCTTTCTTT.

With regard to this clonotype: No conserved phenylalanine or tryptophan ends this CDR3, so it is likely a read error. The gene calls are TRBV19 and TRBJ1-1, with no clear D. Trimming took off 3 bases at V and 3 bases at J, with 8 bases between the two ends. Germline V lookup: CDR1 LNHDA, CDR2 SQIVND (reference sequence). The CDR3 loop spans 13 amino acids. The CDR3 region has the DNA TGTGCCAGTAGTATGCGGTGGGACACTGAAGCTTTCTCT. As protein: CASSMRWDTEAFS.

This chain joins TRBV15 and TRBJ2-3; 7 bases map to TRBD1. Germline assignment: CDR1 LNHNV and CDR2 YYDKDF (reference sequence). The CDR3 spans 16 residues. The trim removed 6 bases at V and 1 base at J, leaving 10 bases unmatched. The CDR3 here is CATSKNRGQGTDTQYF. The DNA of the CDR3 is TGTGCCACCAGTAAAAACAGGGGTCAGGGCACAGATACGCAGTATTTT.

The chain links TRBV9 to TRBJ2-5; 7 bases map to TRBD1. Germline CDR1 is SGDLS and CDR2 is YYNGEE. The CDR3 extends over 16 amino acids. V lost 1 base, J lost 0 bases, and 6 bases stayed unmatched. The CDR3 DNA follows: TGTGCCAGCAGCGTATTGGGACAGATGGACCAAGAGACCCAGTACTTC. It codes for CASSVLGQMDQETQYF.